This T cell receptor (beta chain) stems from a study of tumor and adjacent non-tumor tissue in lung cancer. General observations from the study: Tumor repertoires had a smaller top 100 clone share than normal lung.

As for this clonotype: Its target is not known. The junction differs from germline at one of its ends, possibly a read error.

Three rounds of nested PCR, following a modified ARM-PCR protocol, produced the TCRbeta library. TCRdb independently ran MiXCR on the multiplex PCR reads; one entry per CDR3 protein. The repertoire consists of approximately 90,000 distinct CDR3 sequences, with approximately 70% occurring once and the leading ten covering approximately 16%. This sample's RNA came from whole unsorted tissue. Between August and November 2014, newly diagnosed, chemotherapy-naive lung cancer patients underwent thoracic surgery in China. This CDR3 comprises 15 residues. From germline, CDR1 is MNHEY and CDR2 SVGAGI. This clonotype originated in a man in his sixties with non-small cell lung cancer. Sequences were obtained from lung tumor tissue. The genes are TRBV6-5 and TRBJ1-2; TRBD1 agrees at 7 bases. In DNA, the CDR3 is TGTACCAGCAATTACGCTACCGGGACAGCCTATGGCTACACCTTC. It specifies CTSNYATGTAYGYTF.